A single sample gave rise to the 2 T cell receptor beta chains below, sequenced in a study of Ad26.COV2.S vaccination and SARS-CoV-2 variants. The table came from immunoSEQ multiplex PCR; TCRdb's copy has only in-frame clones and leaves some out. The table includes approximately 360,000 clones, around 82% detected once. Treatment in this sample: some 19 received Ad26.COV2.S at low or high dose, single or two shots; five or six received placebo; per-sample allocation not given. On day 63 after the first injection, vaccine and placebo recipients gave samples. The sample was peripheral blood, taken in a trial of Ad26.COV2.S vaccine versus placebo. Every receptor here comes from a person aged 18 to 59 who received the Ad26.COV2.S COVID-19 vaccine or a placebo.

The chain joins TRBV28 to TRBJ1-5; TRBD1 agrees at 9 bases. The CDR3 consists of 14 residues. V shed 5 bases and J 4 bases; nucleotides not matched to a gene: 3. Germline CDR1 and CDR2: MDHEN and SYDVKM. CDR3 in DNA: TGTGCCAGCAGTATCGGGACAGGGAATCAGCCCCAGCATTTT. Protein sequence: CASSIGTGNQPQHF. Supplemented by reference TRBV28 and TRBJ1-5, the full variable domain reads DVKVTQSSRYLVKRTGEKVFLECVQDMDHENMFWYRQDPGLGLRLIYFSYDVKMKEKGDIPEGYSVSREKKERFSLILESASTNQTSMYLCASSIGTGNQPQHFGDGTRLSIL.

The table lists this clone with a few counts. The gene calls are TRBV5-4 and TRBJ2-1, with 9 bases lining up with TRBD1. The CDR3 sequence is 14 residues long. CDR1 and CDR2 (germline): SGHNT, YYREEE (reference sequence). V lost 4 bases to trimming and J lost 7 bases; unmatched junction nucleotides: 6. CDR3 DNA: TGTGCCAGCAGCGCTACAGGGGGCGAGAATGAGCAGTTCTTC. Its protein is CASSATGGENEQFF.